This TCR beta chain derives from a study of T cells after yellow fever vaccination. Note on this clonotype: Its antigen is not known. Compared with germline, one end of the junction differs, possibly owing to a read error.

In germline, CDR1 is SQVTM, CDR2 ANQGSEA. There are 16 residues in the CDR3. UMIs were added to TCR cDNA along with a universal primer site when it was made by 5'RACE template switching. TCRdb called the 5' RACE reads again in MiXCR, with one record for every CDR3 protein. The profile shows some 97,000 distinct CDR3 sequences, less than 6% of them singletons. Regarding the study as a whole: Highly abundant clonotypes carried over from the bulk population could end up in FACS-sorted repertoires as contaminants.

The V gene is TRBV29-1, the J gene TRBJ2-2; 9 nucleotides match TRBD2. The receptor was derived from a young man who received the YFV17D yellow fever vaccine. The sample in question was CD8+ T cells sorted from PBMCs, obtained 10 days after the yellow fever booster vaccination. CDR3 bases: TGCAGCGTTGTATTGGCGGGGGGGGCGAACACCGGGGAGCTGATTTTT. Protein product: CSVVLAGGANTGELIF.